This paragraph reports one T cell receptor (beta chain). Its antigen is undetermined. It is likely a read error, because the conserved phenylalanine at the end of the CDR3 is missing. The investigators made TCR beta cDNA from roughly 460 ng total RNA, using a constant-region primer. Employing slightly modified ARM-PCR, three nested multiplex PCR rounds were run, and these gave rise to the TCR beta libraries. It was with TRBV1-TRBV30 forward primers and a C-beta reverse primer that the first two PCR rounds were run, at around 11 cycles each. TCRdb used MiXCR to reprocess the multiplex PCR reads, holding one entry per CDR3 protein. The table has around 70,000 distinct CDR3 sequences, over 60% seen once. This sample stems from a study of tumor-infiltrating lymphocytes in primary liver carcinoma. Study-wide results and caveats: Blood had a significantly lower top-250-clone fraction than tumors did (p = 0.039).

For each extraction, RNA and DNA were obtained together from about 20-30 mg of unsorted bulk tissue. Per tumor, sampling covered five separate regions. V was cut by 5 bases and J by 6 bases, with 14 bases left in between. The CDR3 extends over 14 amino acids. Germline V gene sequence: CDR1 SEHNR, CDR2 FQNEAQ (reference sequence). The specimen sequenced was liver tumor tissue from sampling region 4. Subset: tumor region T4, right-lateral pole. The V call is TRBV7-9, the J call TRBJ2-1; TRBD2 might be the D (5 bases). The receptor was derived from a man aged 40-50 years with primary liver carcinoma and hepatitis B virus infection. CDR3 sequence: CASSPPRTSNEQFI. DNA for the CDR3: TGTGCCAGCAGCCCACCCCGAACTAGCAATGAGCAGTTCATC.